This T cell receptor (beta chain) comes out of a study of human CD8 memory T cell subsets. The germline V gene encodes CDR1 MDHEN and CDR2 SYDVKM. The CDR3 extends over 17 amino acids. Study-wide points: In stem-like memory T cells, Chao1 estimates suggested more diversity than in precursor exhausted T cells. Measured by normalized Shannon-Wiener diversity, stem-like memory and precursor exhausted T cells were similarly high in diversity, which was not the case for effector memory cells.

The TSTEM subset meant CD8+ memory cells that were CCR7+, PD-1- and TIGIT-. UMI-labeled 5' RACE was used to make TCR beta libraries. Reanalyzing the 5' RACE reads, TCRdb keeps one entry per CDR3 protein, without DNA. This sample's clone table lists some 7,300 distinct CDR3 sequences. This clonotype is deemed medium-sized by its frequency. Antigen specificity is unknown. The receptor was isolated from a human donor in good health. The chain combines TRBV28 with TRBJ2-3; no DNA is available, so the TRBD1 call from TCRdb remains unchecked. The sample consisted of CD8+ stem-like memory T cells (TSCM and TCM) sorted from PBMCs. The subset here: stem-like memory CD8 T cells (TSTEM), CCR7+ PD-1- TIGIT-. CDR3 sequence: CASSLPLTGTSTDTQYF.